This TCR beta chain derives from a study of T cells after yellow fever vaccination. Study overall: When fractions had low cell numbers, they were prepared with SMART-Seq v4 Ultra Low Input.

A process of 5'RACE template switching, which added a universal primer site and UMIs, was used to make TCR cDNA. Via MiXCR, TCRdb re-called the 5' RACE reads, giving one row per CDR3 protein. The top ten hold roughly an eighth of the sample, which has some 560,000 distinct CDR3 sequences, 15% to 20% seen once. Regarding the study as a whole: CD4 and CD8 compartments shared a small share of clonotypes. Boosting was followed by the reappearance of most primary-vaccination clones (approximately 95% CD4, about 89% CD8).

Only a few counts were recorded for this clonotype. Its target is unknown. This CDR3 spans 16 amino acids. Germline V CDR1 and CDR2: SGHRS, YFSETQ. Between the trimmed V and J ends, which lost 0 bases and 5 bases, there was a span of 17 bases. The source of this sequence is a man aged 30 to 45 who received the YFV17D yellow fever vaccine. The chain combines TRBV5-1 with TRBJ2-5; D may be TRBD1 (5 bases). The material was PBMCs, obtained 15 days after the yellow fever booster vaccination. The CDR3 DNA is TGCGCCAGCAGCTTGGAGGGGTCGGTGGTGGGGGAGACCCAGTACTTC. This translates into CASSLEGSVVGETQYF.